The 14 T cell receptor beta chains reported below all come from one sample, sequenced in a study of CD8 T cells in Susac syndrome. The authors reverse transcribed about 0.5 to 1 ug RNA with random hexamers. MiXCR was run by TCRdb on the immunoSEQ multiplex PCR reads, yielding one entry per CDR3 protein. The sample has some 260,000 distinct CDR3 sequences, approximately 92% seen once. Sequencing input: CD4+ T cells from PBMCs. The receptors originated from a human donor with multiple sclerosis.

CDR3 protein: CSVGTGVANYGYTF. The CDR3, as DNA: TGCAGCGTTGGTACAGGGGTCGCTAACTATGGCTACACCTTC. The rearrangement joins TRBV29-1 to TRBJ1-2; TRBD1 agrees at 7 bases. V trimming: 4 bases; J trimming: 0 bases; junction bases outside the gene matches: 5. The germline gives CDR1 SQVTM, CDR2 ANQGSEA. The CDR3 has 14 amino acids.

J is TRBJ1-2 and V is TRBV19; D unresolved. V lost 3 bases and J 4 bases, leaving 15 bases between the germline ends. CDR1 is LNHDA and CDR2 is SQIVND in the germline V gene (reference sequence). The CDR3 extends over 15 amino acids. The CDR3 nucleotides are TGTGCCAGTAGTATCAGACGCGGGGAGGGCTATGGCTACACCTTC. It is translated as CASSIRRGEGYGYTF.

This chain joins TRBV5-1 and TRBJ1-2, with 10 bases aligning to TRBD1. With 4 bases clipped from V and 1 base from J, the junction kept 4 bases outside the gene matches. The germline gives CDR1 SGHRS, CDR2 YFSETQ. This CDR3 is 15 amino acids long. The CDR3 nucleotides are TGCGCCAGCAGCCCTCGGACAGGGGGTAACTATGGCTACACCTTC. Amino acid sequence: CASSPRTGGNYGYTF. Combining the CDR3 with reference TRBV5-1 and TRBJ1-2 gives the whole variable domain KAGVTQTPRYLIKTRGQQVTLSCSPISGHRSVSWYQQTPGQGLQFLFEYFSETQRNKGNFPGRFSGRQFSNSRSEMNVSTLELGDSALYLCASSPRTGGNYGYTFGSGTRLTVV.

The chain carries TRBV10-3 and TRBJ2-3, with D perhaps TRBD1 (6 bases). This CDR3 has 14 residues. The ends were cut back, 9 bases at V and 4 bases at J, with 17 bases in the middle. Germline lookup yields CDR1 ENHRY and CDR2 SYGVKD. This CDR3 reads CAIRGTRSADTQYF. Here the CDR3 DNA reads TGTGCCATAAGGGGGACGCGTTCGGCAGATACGCAGTATTTT.

This chain uses TRBV7-9 with TRBJ2-7, with D perhaps matching TRBD1 or TRBD2 (7 bases each). The CDR3 covers 15 residues. CDR1 is SEHNR and CDR2 is FQNEAQ in the germline V gene (reference sequence). Trimming removed 5 bases from V and 2 bases from J, with 16 bases in between. CDR3 nucleotide sequence: TGTGCCAGCAGCCCCGGGGGGACAGCTGCCTACGAGCAGTACTTC. Amino acids: CASSPGGTAAYEQYF.

The chain employs TRBV20-1 and TRBJ1-5, with D possibly TRBD1 on 6 matching bases. CDR1 is DFQATT, CDR2 SNEGSKA, per germline (reference sequence). This CDR3 is 16 amino acids long. V lost 3 bases to trimming and J lost 3 bases, with 18 bases between them. The CDR3 nucleotides are TGCAGTGCTAGGCTGTTAGGGGACACCCTCAATCAGCCCCAGCATTTT. Its translation: CSARLLGDTLNQPQHF.

The V gene is TRBV19, the J gene TRBJ2-6; the D gene is possibly TRBD2 (6 bases). Trimming removed 7 bases from V and 1 base from J, with 11 bases in between. Germline CDR1 is LNHDA and CDR2 is SQIVND (reference sequence). The CDR3 is 15 residues long. The CDR3 spells CASTSRGSGANVLTF. The CDR3 DNA reads as TGTGCCAGTACTTCTCGGGGGTCTGGGGCCAACGTCCTGACTTTC.

V gene TRBV11-1 combines with J gene TRBJ1-1; no clear D. From germline, CDR1 is SGHAT and CDR2 FQDESV (reference sequence). This CDR3 contains 12 residues. V shed 5 bases and J shed 7 bases, with 11 bases lying between them. The CDR3 DNA sequence: TGTGCCAGCAGCGAGGCCTTGGATGAAGCTTTCTTT. Protein: CASSEALDEAFF.

CDR3 residues: CASSFSQGYNEQFF. CDR3 coding DNA: TGCGCCAGCAGCTTTTCACAGGGGTACAATGAGCAGTTCTTC. The genes are TRBV5-1 and TRBJ2-1, with TRBD1 matching 7 bases. Germline V gene sequence: CDR1 SGHRS, CDR2 YFSETQ. Trimming cost V 2 bases and J 4 bases; bases outside gene matches: 3. CDR3 length equals 14 residues.

This chain joins TRBV23-1 and TRBJ2-2, with 7 bases that match TRBD2. TRBV23-1 is an ORF, and what it does is uncertain. Germline trimming cut 2 bases from V and 3 bases from J; bases unmatched to any gene: 12. The CDR3 is made up of 18 amino acids. This CDR3 reads CASSQILGTSEDTGELFF. The CDR3 nucleotides read TGCGCCAGCAGTCAAATTCTCGGTACTAGCGAGGACACCGGGGAGCTGTTTTTT.

This sequence joins TRBV29-1 and TRBJ2-3; possibly TRBD1 or TRBD2 for D (5 bases each). From germline, CDR1 is SQVTM and CDR2 ANQGSEA. The length of the CDR3 is 12 residues. The V end lost 4 bases, the J end lost 3 bases, and 8 bases lay between the germline ends. DNA for the CDR3: TGCAGCGTTGTTGAGGGGACAGATACGCAGTATTTT. This translates into CSVVEGTDTQYF.

The V and J genes are TRBV7-9 and TRBJ1-4; 8 nucleotides align to TRBD1. The trim removed 5 bases at V and 6 bases at J, leaving 11 bases unmatched. The germline V gene encodes CDR1 SEHNR and CDR2 FQNEAQ (reference sequence). CDR3 length: 16 residues. The CDR3 DNA reads TGTGCCAGCAGCCGGGGAACCGGGACAGGACATGAAAAACTGTTTTTT. This codes for CASSRGTGTGHEKLFF.

J is TRBJ1-1 and V is TRBV3-1, with D perhaps matching TRBD1 (6 bases). CDR3 length: 15 amino acids. The V end was cut by 0 bases, the J end by 2 bases, with 10 bases between. Germline assignment: CDR1 LGHDT and CDR2 YNNKEL (reference sequence). CDR3: CASSQEGRGNTEAFF. CDR3 nucleotide sequence: TGTGCCAGCAGCCAAGAGGGCAGGGGCAACACTGAAGCTTTCTTT.

V is TRBV6-1 and J is TRBJ2-7, with D tentatively TRBD1 or TRBD2 (7 bases each). This CDR3 is built from 15 residues. V was trimmed by 0 bases and J by 6 bases, leaving 15 bases between them. Germline lookup yields CDR1 MNHNS and CDR2 SASEGT. CDR3 residues: CASSEAGRGRGEQYF. CDR3 bases: TGTGCCAGCAGTGAAGCTGGGAGGGGGCGAGGCGAGCAGTACTTC.